This T cell receptor (beta chain) comes out of a study of CD8 T cells in Susac syndrome. The patients serving as multiple sclerosis controls were treatment-naive. They had stable or active relapsing-remitting disease and fulfilled revised McDonald criteria. Unmatched junction bases numbered 8, after V lost 5 bases and J lost 4 bases. The CDR3 is 16 residues long. The RNA input was roughly 0.45 to 1 ug, and it was reverse transcribed with random hexamers. One entry per CDR3 protein results from TCRdb running MiXCR on the immunoSEQ multiplex PCR reads. The sample lists about 140,000 distinct CDR3 sequences, approximately 95% occurring once.

This chain joins TRBV12-3 or TRBV12-4 and TRBJ1-6, with 7 nucleotides matching TRBD1. The origin of this receptor is a human donor with multiple sclerosis. The sequenced sample consisted of CD4+ T cells from PBMCs. The CDR3 DNA follows: TGTGCCAGCAGTCTCCGACAGGGTCGTTATAATTCACCCCTCCACTTT. This encodes CASSLRQGRYNSPLHF.